The 18 T cell receptor beta chains reported below all come from one sample, sequenced in a study of CXCR3-negative and CXCR3-positive naive CD8 T cells. The libraries of TRB cDNA were prepared using 5' RACE with UMI labels. No DNA is given; TCRdb re-called the 5' RACE reads and lists each CDR3 protein once. The specimen's table records under 8,000 distinct CDR3 sequences. The sample consisted of naive CXCR3- CD8+ T cells from blood. Subset reported: CD45RO-CCR7+CD27+CD95- naive CD8+ T cells lacking CXCR3 (TNR3-). All receptors derive from a human donor in good health. Some clones in this sample may be carry-over from other donors' samples.

The CDR3 sequence is CASSRQGAGNTIYF. The gene calls are TRBV21-1 and TRBJ1-3; checking the TCRdb D call of TRBD1 is not possible without DNA. TRBV21-1 is assigned pseudogene status. The CDR3 extends over 14 amino acids.

The rearrangement links TRBV7-6 to TRBJ2-7; the D call from TCRdb, TRBD2, cannot be confirmed without DNA. The length of the CDR3 is 15 residues. CDR1 is SGHVS and CDR2 is FNYEAQ in the germline V gene. The CDR3 here is CASSERTAPFYEQYF.

The J gene is TRBJ2-1, the V gene TRBV7-9; the TCRdb D gene call, TRBD1, has no DNA to confirm it. CDR1 SEHNR and CDR2 FQNEAQ come from the germline V gene (reference sequence). The CDR3 extends over 15 amino acids. CDR3 residues: CASSVPTGQVDEQFF.

CDR3 protein: CASSVQLAGGYNEQFF. The chain uses TRBV9 and TRBJ2-1; the D call of TRBD2 rests on TCRdb alone, since no DNA is present to check it. The germline V gene has CDR1 SGDLS and CDR2 YYNGEE. This CDR3 has 16 residues.

The CDR3 spells CASSFETDTQYF. J is TRBJ2-3 and V is TRBV5-1. CDR3 size: 12 residues. CDR1 is SGHRS and CDR2 is YFSETQ in the germline V gene.

V gene TRBV6-2 or TRBV6-3 combines with J gene TRBJ1-2; TCRdb names TRBD1, which stays unverified in the absence of DNA. From germline, CDR1 is MNHEY and CDR2 SVGEGT. The CDR3 extends over 14 amino acids. The chain's CDR3 is CASSVWQGLDGYTF.

This clonotype is medium-sized by frequency. This rearrangement joins TRBV29-1 to TRBJ2-7. Germline V lookup: CDR1 SQVTM, CDR2 ANQGSEA. The CDR3 totals 12 residues. The CDR3 sequence: CSVASEADEQYF.

By frequency, this clonotype is medium-sized. The gene calls are TRBV10-3 and TRBJ2-7; there is no DNA to check the TCRdb D call of TRBD1. The germline CDR1 and CDR2 sequences are ENHRY and SYGVKD. CDR3 size: 14 residues. CDR3 protein: CAISGGTAAYEQYF.

This chain connects TRBV5-6 to TRBJ2-1; the D call of TRBD2 rests on TCRdb alone, since no DNA is present to check it. The CDR3 covers 15 residues. CDR1 and CDR2 from the germline V gene are SGHDT and YYEEEE. The CDR3 loop is CASSLRLADYNEQFF.

The rearrangement uses TRBV25-1 and TRBJ2-1. Germline V CDR1 and CDR2: MGHDK, SYGVNS. This CDR3 is 16 amino acids long. The CDR3 reads CASSEYYTGSYNEQFF.

This clonotype registers medium-sized by frequency. The genes are TRBV20-1 and TRBJ2-7; absent DNA, TCRdb's TRBD1 call cannot be checked. CDR1 DFQATT and CDR2 SNEGSKA come from the germline V gene (reference sequence). CDR3 length: 13 amino acids. The CDR3 is CSAMAPGNYEQYF.

The gene calls are TRBV11-2 and TRBJ2-1; absent DNA, TCRdb's TRBD2 call cannot be checked. This CDR3 contains 16 residues. From germline, CDR1 is SGHAT and CDR2 FQNNGV. The CDR3: CASSLRLAGGYNEQFF.

Considering frequency, this clonotype is medium-sized. The chain uses TRBV7-6 and TRBJ2-7; TCRdb selects TRBD2, and the lack of DNA leaves this call unchecked. The CDR3 spans 14 residues. Looked up from germline, CDR1 is SGHVS and CDR2 is FNYEAQ. The CDR3 sequence: CASRLAAGNYEQYF.

This clonotype is identified as medium-sized (0.01 to 0.1%) from frequency. This chain connects TRBV7-6 to TRBJ2-1; TCRdb gives TRBD2 as the D gene, but with no DNA this cannot be confirmed. This CDR3 comprises 13 residues. Germline V lookup: CDR1 SGHVS, CDR2 FNYEAQ. This chain's CDR3 is CASSHSSGQEQFF.

V and J are TRBV28 and TRBJ1-5; TCRdb reports TRBD1, a call that lacks DNA to check it against. This CDR3 comprises 15 residues. Germline CDR1 is MDHEN and CDR2 is SYDVKM. The CDR3 sequence: CASTPDRDLNQPQHF.

The chain has TRBV27 and TRBJ2-5; TCRdb returns TRBD2, unconfirmable since there is no DNA. There are 14 residues in the CDR3. CDR1 MNHEY and CDR2 SMNVEV come from the germline V gene (reference sequence). The CDR3 loop reads CASTHGLGSETQYF.

In terms of frequency, this clonotype is medium-sized. The V and J genes are TRBV5-1 and TRBJ2-7; TCRdb outputs TRBD1, but without DNA this stays unchecked. Germline lookup yields CDR1 SGHRS and CDR2 YFSETQ. The CDR3 spans 14 residues. CDR3 in amino acids: CASGYGTASYEQYF.

The V and J genes are TRBV19 and TRBJ2-7; TCRdb returns TRBD2, unconfirmable since there is no DNA. CDR1 is LNHDA, CDR2 SQIVND, per germline (reference sequence). CDR3 size: 14 residues. CDR3 loop: CASSYAGGVYEQYF.